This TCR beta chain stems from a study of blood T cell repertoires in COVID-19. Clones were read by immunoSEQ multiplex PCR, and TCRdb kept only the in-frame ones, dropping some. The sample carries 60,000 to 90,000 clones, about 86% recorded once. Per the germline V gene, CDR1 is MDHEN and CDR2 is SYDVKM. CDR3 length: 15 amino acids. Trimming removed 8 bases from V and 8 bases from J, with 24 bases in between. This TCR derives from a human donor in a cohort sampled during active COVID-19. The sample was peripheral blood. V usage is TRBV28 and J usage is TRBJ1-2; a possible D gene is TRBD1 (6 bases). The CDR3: CASYAVAQGRVGYTF. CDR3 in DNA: TGTGCCAGCTACGCCGTGGCTCAGGGGAGAGTAGGCTACACCTTC.